This T cell receptor beta chain comes out of a study of PD-1 blockade in classical Hodgkin lymphoma. Study results and caveats: Patients with a complete response exhibited baseline diversity comparable to newly diagnosed patients.

J lost 2 bases, V lost 5 bases, and 11 bases had no gene match. Germline V gene lookup returns CDR1 SEHNR and CDR2 FQNEAQ (reference sequence). The CDR3 has 16 amino acids. Method: immunoSEQ multiplex PCR; TCRdb's copy keeps in-frame clones and lacks some. Of 35,000 to 50,000 clones detected, just over 65% appear once; the ten largest clones hold 3% to 4%. Indicated time point: cycle 4 day 1 (C4D1), after five to seven weeks of nivolumab. With no exception, relapse followed autologous stem cell transplantation in all patients, and brentuximab vedotin exposure varied. Turning to this clone: Its antigen is undetermined.

Sequenced material: peripheral blood mononuclear cells (PBMCs), taken before the fourth cycle of nivolumab. The receptor comes from a human donor with classical Hodgkin lymphoma. This chain links TRBV7-9 with TRBJ2-5, with 7 bases that match TRBD1. CDR3 nucleotides: TGTGCCAGCAGCGATCCCCGGACAGGACAACAAGAGACCCAGTACTTC. It translates to CASSDPRTGQQETQYF.